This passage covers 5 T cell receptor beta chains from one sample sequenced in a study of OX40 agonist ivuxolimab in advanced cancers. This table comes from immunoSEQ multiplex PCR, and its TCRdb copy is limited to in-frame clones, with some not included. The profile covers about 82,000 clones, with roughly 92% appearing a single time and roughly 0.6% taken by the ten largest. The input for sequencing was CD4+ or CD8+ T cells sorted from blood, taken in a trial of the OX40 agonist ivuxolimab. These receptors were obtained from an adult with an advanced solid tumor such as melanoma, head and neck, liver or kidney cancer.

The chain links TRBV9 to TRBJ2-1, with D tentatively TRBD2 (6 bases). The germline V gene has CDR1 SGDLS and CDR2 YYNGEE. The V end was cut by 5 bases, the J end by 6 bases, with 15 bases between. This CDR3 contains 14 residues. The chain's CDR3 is CASSRELVGNEQFF. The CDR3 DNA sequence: TGTGCCAGCAGTCGGGAGCTCGTGGGCAATGAGCAGTTCTTC.

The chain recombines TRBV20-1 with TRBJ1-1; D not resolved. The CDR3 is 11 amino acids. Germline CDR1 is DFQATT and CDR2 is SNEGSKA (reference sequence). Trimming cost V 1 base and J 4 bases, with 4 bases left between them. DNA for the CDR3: TGCAGTGCTAGAGGCCGCACTGAAGCTTTCTTT. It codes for CSARGRTEAFF.

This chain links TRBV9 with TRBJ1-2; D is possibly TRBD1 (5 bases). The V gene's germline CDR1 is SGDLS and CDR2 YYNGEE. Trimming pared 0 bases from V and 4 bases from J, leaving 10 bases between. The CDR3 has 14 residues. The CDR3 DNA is TGTGCCAGCAGCGTAGAGGCAGGGCCCTATGGCTACACCTTC. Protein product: CASSVEAGPYGYTF.

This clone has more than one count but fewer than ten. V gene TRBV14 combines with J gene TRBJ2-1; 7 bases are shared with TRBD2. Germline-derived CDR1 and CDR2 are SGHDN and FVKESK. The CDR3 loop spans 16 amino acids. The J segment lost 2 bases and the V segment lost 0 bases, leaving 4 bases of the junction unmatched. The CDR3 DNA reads TGTGCCAGCAGCCAAGATCAACGGGGGGCCTACAATGAGCAGTTCTTC. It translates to CASSQDQRGAYNEQFF.

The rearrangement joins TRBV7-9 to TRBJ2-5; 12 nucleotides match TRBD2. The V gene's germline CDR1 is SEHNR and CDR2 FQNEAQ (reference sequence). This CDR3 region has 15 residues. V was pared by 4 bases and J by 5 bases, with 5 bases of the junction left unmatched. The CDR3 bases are TGTGCCAGCAGCTCCCTAGCGGGGGGGCAGGAGACCCAGTACTTC. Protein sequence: CASSSLAGGQETQYF.